This TCR beta chain was documented in a study of T cell responses to AZD1222 COVID-19 vaccine. General observations from the study: Spike-specific TCR breadth and depth grew following two AZD1222 doses. All repertoire sampling was performed exclusively after the peak T cell response.

Germline-derived CDR1 and CDR2 are SGHKS and YYEKEE (reference sequence). This CDR3 has 14 amino acids. Losses at the gene ends were 4 bases for V and 10 bases for J; bases not matched to a gene: 8. Comment on this clone: What it recognizes is unknown.

The repertoire was sequenced with immunoSEQ multiplex PCR; TCRdb's copy has only in-frame clones and lacks some. Seen here are around 110,000 clones, approximately 84% observed once, and the top ten hold about 9.7%. The chain carries TRBV5-5 and TRBJ1-4; 9 bases line up with TRBD1. The specimen was peripheral blood, collected on day 0 of AZD1222 vaccination. This TCR was recovered from an adult in good health. CDR3 protein: CASSLRDRDPKLFF. DNA of the CDR3: TGTGCCAGCAGCCTTCGGGACAGGGACCCAAAACTGTTTTTT.